This TCR beta chain was observed in a study of blood T cell repertoires in COVID-19. Sequencing was performed with immunoSEQ multiplex PCR; in TCRdb, only in-frame clones are kept and a portion is missing. The table has 75,000 or so clones, 70% to 90% seen once. V was trimmed by 5 bases and J by 5 bases, leaving 11 bases between them. The CDR3 is made up of 13 amino acids. Germline CDR1 is KGHDR and CDR2 is SFDVKD. The chain links TRBV24-1 to TRBJ2-5, with D perhaps TRBD1 (5 bases). Material for sequencing was peripheral blood. The sequence was collected from a woman of 80 years or more with acute or convalescent COVID-19. This CDR3 reads CATSGKGQETQYF. CDR3 in DNA: TGTGCCACCAGTGGTAAGGGGCAGGAGACCCAGTACTTC.